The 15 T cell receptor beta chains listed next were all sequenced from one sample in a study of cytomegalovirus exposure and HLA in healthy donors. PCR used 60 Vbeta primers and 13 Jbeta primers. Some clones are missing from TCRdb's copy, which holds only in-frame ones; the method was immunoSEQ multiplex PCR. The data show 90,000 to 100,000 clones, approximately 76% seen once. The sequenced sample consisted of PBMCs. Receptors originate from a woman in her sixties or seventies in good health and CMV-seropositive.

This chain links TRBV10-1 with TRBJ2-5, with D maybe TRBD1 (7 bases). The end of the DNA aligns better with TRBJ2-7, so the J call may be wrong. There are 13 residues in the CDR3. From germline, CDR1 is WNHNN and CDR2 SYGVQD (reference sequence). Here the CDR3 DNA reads TGCGCCAGCAGTCCAGGGGGGAGCTACGAGCAGTACTTC. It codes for CASSPGGSYEQYF.

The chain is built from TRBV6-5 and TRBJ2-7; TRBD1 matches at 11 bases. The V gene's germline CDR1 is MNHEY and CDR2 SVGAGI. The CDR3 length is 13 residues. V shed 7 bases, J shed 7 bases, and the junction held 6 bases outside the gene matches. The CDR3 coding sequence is TGTGCCAGCATCTGGACAGGGGGCGGGGAGCAGTACTTC. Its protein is CASIWTGGGEQYF.

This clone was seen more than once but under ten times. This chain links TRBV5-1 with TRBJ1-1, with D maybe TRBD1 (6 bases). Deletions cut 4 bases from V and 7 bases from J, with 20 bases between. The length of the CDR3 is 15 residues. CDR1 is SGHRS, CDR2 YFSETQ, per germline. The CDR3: CASSVAGAFSREAFF. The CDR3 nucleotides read TGCGCCAGCAGCGTAGCGGGGGCTTTTTCTCGTGAAGCTTTCTTT. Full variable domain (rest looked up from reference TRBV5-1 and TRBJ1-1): KAGVTQTPRYLIKTRGQQVTLSCSPISGHRSVSWYQQTPGQGLQFLFEYFSETQRNKGNFPGRFSGRQFSNSRSEMNVSTLELGDSALYLCASSVAGAFSREAFFGQGTRLTVV.

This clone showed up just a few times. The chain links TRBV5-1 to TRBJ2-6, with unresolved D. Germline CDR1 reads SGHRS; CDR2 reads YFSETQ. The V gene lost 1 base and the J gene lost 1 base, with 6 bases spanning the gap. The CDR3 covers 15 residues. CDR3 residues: CASSLLQSGANVLTF. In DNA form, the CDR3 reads TGCGCCAGCAGCTTGTTGCAGTCTGGGGCCAACGTCCTGACTTTC. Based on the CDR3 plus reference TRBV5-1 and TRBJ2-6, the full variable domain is KAGVTQTPRYLIKTRGQQVTLSCSPISGHRSVSWYQQTPGQGLQFLFEYFSETQRNKGNFPGRFSGRQFSNSRSEMNVSTLELGDSALYLCASSLLQSGANVLTFGAGSRLTVL.

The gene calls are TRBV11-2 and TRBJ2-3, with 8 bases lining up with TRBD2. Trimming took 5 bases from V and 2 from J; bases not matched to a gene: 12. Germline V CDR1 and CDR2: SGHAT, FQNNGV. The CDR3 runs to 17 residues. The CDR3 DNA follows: TGTGCCAGCAGCCCGCCGGGGGGAGCGGGAGTCACAGATACGCAGTATTTT. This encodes CASSPPGGAGVTDTQYF.

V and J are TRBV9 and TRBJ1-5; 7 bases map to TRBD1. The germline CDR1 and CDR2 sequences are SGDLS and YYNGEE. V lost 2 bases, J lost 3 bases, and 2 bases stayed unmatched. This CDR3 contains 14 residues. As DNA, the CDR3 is TGTGCCAGCAGCGTTACAGGGGACAATCAGCCCCAGCATTTT. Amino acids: CASSVTGDNQPQHF. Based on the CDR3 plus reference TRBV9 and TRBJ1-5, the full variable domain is DSGVTQTPKHLITATGQRVTLRCSPRSGDLSVYWYQQSLDQGLQFLIQYYNGEERAKGNILERFSAQQFPDLHSELNLSSLELGDSALYFCASSVTGDNQPQHFGDGTRLSIL.

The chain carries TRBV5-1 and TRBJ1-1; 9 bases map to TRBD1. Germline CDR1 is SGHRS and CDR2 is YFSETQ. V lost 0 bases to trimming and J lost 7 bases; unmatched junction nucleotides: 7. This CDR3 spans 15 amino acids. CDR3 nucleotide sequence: TGCGCCAGCAGCTTGGCCGGACAGGGGACGGATGAAGCTTTCTTT. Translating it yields CASSLAGQGTDEAFF.

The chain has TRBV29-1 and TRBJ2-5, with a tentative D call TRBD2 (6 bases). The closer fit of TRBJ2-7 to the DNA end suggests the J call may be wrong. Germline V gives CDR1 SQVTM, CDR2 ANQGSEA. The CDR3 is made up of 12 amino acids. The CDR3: CSVPGEAYEQYF. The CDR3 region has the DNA TGCAGCGTTCCGGGAGAAGCCTACGAGCAGTACTTC.

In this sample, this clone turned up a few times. CDR3 coding DNA: TGTGCCAGCAGCCAGGGGCGGATTGAAGCTTTCTTT. Protein sequence: CASSQGRIEAFF. This sequence joins TRBV6-5 and TRBJ1-1; possibly TRBD1 for D (6 bases). The V gene's germline CDR1 is MNHEY and CDR2 SVGAGI. V shed 6 bases and J shed 7 bases, with 12 bases lying between them. The CDR3 is made up of 12 amino acids.

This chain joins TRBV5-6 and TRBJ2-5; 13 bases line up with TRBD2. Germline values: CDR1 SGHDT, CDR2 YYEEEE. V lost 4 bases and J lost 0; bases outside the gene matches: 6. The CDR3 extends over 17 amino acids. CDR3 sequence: CASSRLAGGKYQETQYF. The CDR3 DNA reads TGTGCCAGCAGCCGACTAGCGGGAGGCAAGTACCAAGAGACCCAGTACTTC.

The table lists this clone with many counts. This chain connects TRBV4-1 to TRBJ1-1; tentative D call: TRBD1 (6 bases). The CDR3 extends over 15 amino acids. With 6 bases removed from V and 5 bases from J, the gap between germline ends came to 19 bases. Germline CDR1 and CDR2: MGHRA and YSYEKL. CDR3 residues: CASRRERQERTEAFF. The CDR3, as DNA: TGCGCCAGCAGGCGAGAGAGACAGGAGCGGACTGAAGCTTTCTTT.

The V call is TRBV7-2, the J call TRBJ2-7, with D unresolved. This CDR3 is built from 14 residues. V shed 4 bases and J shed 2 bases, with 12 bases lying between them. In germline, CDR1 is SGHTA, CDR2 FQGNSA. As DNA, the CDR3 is TGTGCCAGCAGCTACATCCTGGCCCCCTACGAGCAGTACTTC. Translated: CASSYILAPYEQYF.

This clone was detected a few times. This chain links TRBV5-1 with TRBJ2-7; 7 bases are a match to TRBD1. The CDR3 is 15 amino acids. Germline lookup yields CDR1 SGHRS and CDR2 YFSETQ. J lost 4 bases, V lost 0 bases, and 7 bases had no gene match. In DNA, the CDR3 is TGCGCCAGCAGCTTGGGTCCAGGGGGTATTTACGAGCAGTACTTC. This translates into CASSLGPGGIYEQYF.

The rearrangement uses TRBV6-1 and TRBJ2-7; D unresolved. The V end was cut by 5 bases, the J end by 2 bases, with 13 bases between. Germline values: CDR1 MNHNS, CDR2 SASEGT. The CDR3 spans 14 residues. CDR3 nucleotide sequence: TGTGCCAGCAGTCTTCCACCAAACACCTACGAGCAGTACTTC. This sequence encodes CASSLPPNTYEQYF.

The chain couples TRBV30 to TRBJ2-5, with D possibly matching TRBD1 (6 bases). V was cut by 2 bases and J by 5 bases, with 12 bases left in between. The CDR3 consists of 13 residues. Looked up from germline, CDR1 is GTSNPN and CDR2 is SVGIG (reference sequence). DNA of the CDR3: TGTGCCTGGAGTCCTGGGGGCTCGGAGACCCAGTACTTC. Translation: CAWSPGGSETQYF. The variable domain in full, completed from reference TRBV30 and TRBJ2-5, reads SQTIHQWPATLVQPVGSPLSLECTVEGTSNPNLYWYRQAAGRGLQLLFYSVGIGQISSEVPQNLSASRPQDRQFILSSKKLLLSDSGFYLCAWSPGGSETQYFGPGTRLLVL.